This TCR beta chain emerged from a study of T cell responses to AZD1222 COVID-19 vaccine (dated by TCRdb to the early 2020s). General notes on the study: AZD1222 recipients whose second dose came at about 4 weeks and those whose second dose came at about 12 weeks were combined into one group, since spike-specific TCR depth and breadth did not differ between the two schedules. Enrollment into the trials was organized by age into subgroups of 18-55, 56-69 and 70-plus years, and those subgroups contained approximately 160, 26 and 62 TCR-sequenced participants, respectively. TCR sequencing covered roughly 230 trial participants: approximately 200 given two doses of AZD1222 and 26 given two doses of MenACWY control vaccine. Broader findings and caveats from the paper: Conclusions about previously exposed vaccinees are limited, since just five to seven AZD1222 recipients were seropositive for SARS-CoV-2 at baseline. After two AZD1222 doses, spike-specific TCR breadth and depth were significantly higher than at day 0 and than in MenACWY recipients. The whole spike protein was spanned by vaccine-associated CD4 TCRs, and dominant responses were seen in regions 160-218 and 743-854. The 56-69-year group was small, and its depth increase did not reach significance, likely because of low power. No day 14 peak-response samples were available, so repertoires were characterized only after the peak T cell response. Participants were mostly white British and included more females than males, and it was suggested by the authors that clonal diversity may have been underestimated. Epitopes outside the regions mutated in the B.1.351 and B.1.1.7 variants were reportedly recognized by nearly half of the unique spike-specific TCRs.

The time point label for this specimen denotes: baseline before first vaccination. Vaccinee samples were obtained from the UK trials COV001 and COV002, which included a single-blind randomized controlled phase 2/3 trial of AZD1222 (ChAdOx1 nCoV-19) in healthy adults. For TCRbeta chain sequencing, PBMC samples were collected from trial participants at day 0 and at day 28 after the second dose. In the case of this clone: The antigen it recognizes is unknown. No base qualities exist here, and no much larger clone lies one base off it.

The CDR3 regions of human TCRbeta chains were subjected to immunosequencing. Under the source paper's analysis protocol: Repertoire TCRs were matched against a reference library of SARS-CoV-2-specific TCRs generated with the MIRA antigen-specificity platform. Breadth was defined as the fraction of unique TCRs that were SARS-CoV-2-associated, and depth was defined as the fraction of total T cells that were SARS-CoV-2-associated. Using the MIRA data, each spike-specific TCR was assigned both to the spike region to which the TCR was reactive and to a CD4 or CD8 class. Log10-transformed breadth and depth values were compared by one-way ANOVA with Sidak's multiple comparisons tests. The table comes from immuneACCESS by way of TCRdb, which keeps in-frame sequences with V and J called. Part of the clones is missing from these tables; in studies checked, under half for an unresolved V gene and the rest for unknown reasons. The V and J calls and the clone size are those of that table, but D and trimming were determined from the DNA. This sample holds some 120,000 clones; 92% were observed only once. The top ten clones comprise around 0.96% of the sample.

V is trimmed back by 7 bases and J by 3 bases, and the junction contains 13 bases that no gene match accounts for. CDR1 and CDR2 are read off the germline V gene as SGHRS and YFSETQ. From cysteine to phenylalanine, the CDR3 is 16 amino acids long. The retained sequence is limited to the CDR3, 48 bases, with the frame set at the first base. The material was peripheral blood, obtained on day 0 of AZD1222 vaccination. The chain is assembled from TRBV5-1 and TRBJ2-1; TRBD2 agrees with 7 junctional bases. The receptor comes from an adult in good health. The CDR3 protein: CASQATAGVVYNEQFF. The nucleotide sequence is TGCGCCAGCCAGGCCACTGCGGGGGTTGTCTACAATGAGCAGTTCTTC.